Included here is one T cell receptor (beta chain) sequence, with context. Its antigen is not known. Other DNA variants within this sample encode the same CDR3. The authors loaded roughly 180 ng DNA, about 30,000 T cell genomes, into sorted-subset replicate PCRs. Assay used: immunoSEQ multiplex PCR; TCRdb lists only in-frame clones, some missing. Here the sample spans roughly 2 million clones, around 95% being singletons. The sample originates from a study of shared clonotypes between healthy human individuals. General study findings and limits: The sampled material consisted only of blood, and tissue repertoires are likely to differ.

Germline CDR1 reads SNHLY; CDR2 reads FYNNEI. This CDR3 has 14 amino acids. V shed 4 bases, J shed 3 bases, and the junction held 1 base outside the gene matches. It was into CD45RA+ naive and CD45RA-negative memory subsets that the CD4+ cells were split. This clonotype was obtained from a young man in good health. V and J are TRBV2 and TRBJ2-2, with 8 bases matching TRBD1. Sequences were obtained from naive CD4+ T cells sorted from blood. Regarding subset: CD45RA+ positively selected. The CDR3 here is CASSGTGYTGELFF. Here the CDR3 DNA reads TGTGCCAGCAGTGGGACAGGGTACACCGGGGAGCTGTTTTTT.